Following are 22 T cell receptor beta chains from one sample sequenced in a study of blood T cell repertoires in COVID-19. The data were produced by immunoSEQ multiplex PCR, yet TCRdb's version contains in-frame clones alone and is incomplete. The sample includes approximately 38,000 clones, about 90% of them seen just once. Specimen: peripheral blood. All receptors come from a man in his fifties or sixties with COVID-19, enrolled during active disease.

V and J are TRBV6-5 and TRBJ1-5, with 10 positions matching TRBD1. V lost 4 bases, J lost 6 bases, and 6 bases stayed unmatched. Germline loops: CDR1 MNHEY, CDR2 SVGAGI. The CDR3 runs 15 residues. In DNA form, the CDR3 reads TGTGCCAGCAGTTCCGGGACAGGGGAGTCTCAGCCCCAGCATTTT. Its translation: CASSSGTGESQPQHF.

CDR3 sequence: CASSPGLTGINEKLFF. CDR3 in DNA: TGTGCCAGCAGCCCCGGATTGACAGGGATTAATGAAAAACTGTTTTTT. The chain uses TRBV28 and TRBJ1-4; 7 positions agree with TRBD1. The CDR3 spans 16 residues. Trimming at V came to 6 bases and at J to 4 bases, leaving 11 bases not matched to a gene. Germline lookup yields CDR1 MDHEN and CDR2 SYDVKM.

V is TRBV20-1 and J is TRBJ2-1; D perhaps matches TRBD2 (5 bases). The CDR3 has 12 amino acids. Per germline, CDR1 DFQATT and CDR2 SNEGSKA (reference sequence). Trimming stripped 6 bases from V and 4 bases from J, with 10 bases between. CDR3 residues: CSASRTYNEQFF. In nucleotides, the CDR3 is TGCAGTGCCAGTCGGACTTACAATGAGCAGTTCTTC.

This rearrangement joins TRBV6-1 to TRBJ2-7; D ambiguous. This CDR3 is 12 amino acids long. Trimming shortened V by 2 bases and J by 2 bases, and 4 bases separated the two germline ends. Germline CDR1 is MNHNS and CDR2 is SASEGT. The CDR3: CASSEYAYEQYF. The CDR3 DNA sequence: TGTGCCAGCAGTGAATATGCCTACGAGCAGTACTTC.

The J gene is TRBJ2-7, the V gene TRBV18; 10 bases match TRBD2. The CDR3 is made up of 15 amino acids. CDR1 and CDR2 (germline): KGHSH, LQKENI. The V gene end was trimmed by 3 bases and the J gene end by 2 bases; junction bases not matched to a gene: 4. CDR3: CASSPGTSAPYEQYF. The CDR3 nucleotides read TGTGCCAGCTCACCGGGGACTAGCGCACCCTACGAGCAGTACTTC.

The chain combines TRBV7-9 with TRBJ1-5; TRBD1 is a possible D gene (5 bases). Germline V lookup: CDR1 SEHNR, CDR2 FQNEAQ (reference sequence). This CDR3 comprises 14 residues. Trimming left V 1 base short and J 6 bases short, with 10 bases between. The DNA for the CDR3 is TGTGCCAGCAGCTTAGAGTGGGGGGGTCAGCCCCAGCATTTT. Encoded protein: CASSLEWGGQPQHF.

The gene calls are TRBV18 and TRBJ2-3; D is uncertain. Trimming shortened V by 3 bases and J by 6 bases, and 13 bases separated the two germline ends. The CDR3 spans 14 residues. Germline V lookup: CDR1 KGHSH, CDR2 LQKENI. The CDR3 region is CASSPPGTRDTQYF. CDR3 bases: TGTGCCAGCTCACCCCCTGGCACCCGCGATACGCAGTATTTT.

The J gene is TRBJ2-1, the V gene TRBV25-1; tentative D call: TRBD2 (6 bases). This CDR3 region has 18 residues. From germline, CDR1 is MGHDK and CDR2 SYGVNS. Trimming cost V 7 bases and J 3 bases, with 25 bases left between them. For the CDR3, the DNA is TGTGCCAGCATGGGTAATCGGGGTGCGGACTATTTCTACAATGAGCAGTTCTTC. Protein product: CASMGNRGADYFYNEQFF.

This chain uses TRBV3-1 (or the pseudogene TRBV3-2) with TRBJ2-7; D gene unclear. V gave up 4 bases and J gave up 6 bases, with 10 bases separating them. Germline V gene data show CDR1 as LGHDT and CDR2 as YNNKEL (reference sequence). This CDR3 is 12 amino acids long. This CDR3 reads CASSLSPLEQYF. The CDR3, as DNA: TGTGCCAGCAGCCTGTCCCCCCTCGAGCAGTACTTC.

The chain links TRBV7-2 to TRBJ2-7; 13 positions match TRBD2. Germline-derived CDR1 and CDR2 are SGHTA and FQGNSA. The V and J ends lost 5 bases and 1 base, in that order; junction bases with no gene match: 5. This CDR3 is 16 amino acids long. The CDR3, as DNA: TGTGCCAGCAGCCTGGGACTAGCGGGAACGTCCTACGAGCAGTACTTC. Translating it yields CASSLGLAGTSYEQYF.

The chain carries TRBV6-5 and TRBJ2-1, with 9 bases aligning to TRBD2. V was clipped by 5 bases and J by 7 bases; unmatched bases: 6. The CDR3 is 14 amino acids. In germline, CDR1 is MNHEY, CDR2 SVGAGI. In DNA form, the CDR3 reads TGTGCCAGCAGTCGTAGCGGGAGCTATAATGAGCAGTTCTTC. This sequence encodes CASSRSGSYNEQFF.

V gene TRBV7-9 combines with J gene TRBJ2-3; tentative D call: TRBD2 (6 bases). CDR3 length: 16 amino acids. Trimming cost V 1 base and J 1 base, with 12 bases left between them. Germline V gene sequence: CDR1 SEHNR, CDR2 FQNEAQ (reference sequence). CDR3 sequence: CASSLGAAGRTDTQYF. DNA of the CDR3: TGTGCCAGCAGCTTAGGTGCTGCGGGACGCACAGATACGCAGTATTTT.

The CDR3 is CASSLLGAYNEQFF. The DNA of the CDR3 is TGTGCCAGCAGTTTGTTAGGGGCATACAATGAGCAGTTCTTC. V and J are TRBV7-3 and TRBJ2-1; D might be TRBD1 (5 bases). V was pared by 6 bases and J by 4 bases, with 13 bases between. Germline V gene data show CDR1 as SGHTA and CDR2 as FQGTGA. This CDR3 contains 14 residues.

The gene calls are TRBV11-3 and TRBJ2-7; 12 bases map to TRBD1. This CDR3 region has 15 residues. CDR1 SGHNT and CDR2 YENEEA come from the germline V gene. Trimming removed 1 base from V and 3 bases from J; junction bases left unmatched: 1. Here the CDR3 DNA reads TGTGCCAGCAGCTTAGGGGACAGGGGGCACTACGAGCAGTACTTC. Translating it yields CASSLGDRGHYEQYF.

The chain joins TRBV18 to TRBJ2-2, with TRBD1 identical over 7 bases. The CDR3 contains 15 residues. After removal of 3 bases from V and 6 bases from J, the junction contained 7 bases not matched to a gene. Germline loops: CDR1 KGHSH, CDR2 LQKENI. CDR3 residues: CASSPRTGDPGELFF. In DNA form, the CDR3 reads TGTGCCAGCTCACCGCGTACAGGGGACCCCGGGGAGCTGTTTTTT.

This chain uses TRBV2 with TRBJ1-5; 7 nucleotides match TRBD1. Trimming took 4 bases from V and 7 from J; bases not matched to a gene: 10. This CDR3 is built from 15 residues. CDR1 and CDR2 from the germline V gene are SNHLY and FYNNEI. The chain's CDR3 is CASSGAQGYGQPQHF. The CDR3 DNA reads TGTGCCAGCAGTGGGGCACAGGGGTACGGACAGCCCCAGCATTTT.

In its sample, this clone was seen once. The chain is built from TRBV6-2 or TRBV6-3 and TRBJ2-7; 14 nucleotides agree with TRBD2. Germline loops: CDR1 MNHEY, CDR2 SVGEGT. V shed 6 bases and J 4 bases; nucleotides not matched to a gene: 8. This CDR3 contains 16 residues. The CDR3 region is CASSPRLAGGPYEQYF. DNA for the CDR3: TGTGCCAGCAGCCCCCGACTAGCGGGAGGGCCTTACGAGCAGTACTTC.

The genes are TRBV5-6 and TRBJ2-7, with D perhaps TRBD2 (5 bases). Deletions cut 4 bases from V and 2 bases from J, with 16 bases between. The CDR3 runs 15 residues. CDR1 is SGHDT and CDR2 is YYEEEE in the germline V gene. The CDR3 spells CASSPPGVSPYEQYF. CDR3 nucleotide sequence: TGTGCCAGCAGCCCCCCCGGGGTTTCTCCCTACGAGCAGTACTTC.

This chain links TRBV27 with TRBJ1-2; 12 positions match TRBD1. This CDR3 region has 15 residues. V shed 5 bases and J 11 bases; nucleotides not matched to a gene: 12. The germline V gene has CDR1 MNHEY and CDR2 SMNVEV (reference sequence). CDR3 sequence reads: CASSPTPGQGARYTF. Here the CDR3 DNA reads TGTGCCAGCAGTCCCACCCCGGGACAGGGGGCAAGGTACACCTTC.

The chain couples TRBV13 to TRBJ2-1; no firm D call. Germline V gene lookup returns CDR1 PRHDT and CDR2 FYEKMQ (reference sequence). Trimming shortened V by 2 bases and J by 0 bases, and 8 bases separated the two germline ends. CDR3 size: 15 residues. The CDR3 DNA sequence: TGTGCCAGCAGCTTACGGAGTGGCTCCTACAATGAGCAGTTCTTC. This gives the protein CASSLRSGSYNEQFF. Using reference TRBV13 and TRBJ2-1 for the parts outside the CDR3, the full variable domain is AAGVIQSPRHLIKEKRETATLKCYPIPRHDTVYWYQQGPGQDPQFLISFYEKMQSDKGSIPDRFSAQQFSDYHSELNMSSLELGDSALYFCASSLRSGSYNEQFFGPGTRLTVL.

The chain recombines TRBV28 with TRBJ1-2; 8 positions agree with TRBD1. Germline V gene data show CDR1 as MDHEN and CDR2 as SYDVKM. The CDR3 totals 14 residues. V trimming: 6 bases; J trimming: 8 bases; junction bases outside the gene matches: 11. The CDR3 DNA sequence: TGTGCCAGCAGCCAGGGGGCCAGTGGGGGAGGCTACACCTTC. It encodes CASSQGASGGGYTF.

The V and J genes are TRBV19 and TRBJ1-2, with D uncertain. Looked up from germline, CDR1 is LNHDA and CDR2 is SQIVND (reference sequence). Between the trimmed V and J ends, which lost 6 bases and 0 bases, there was a span of 11 bases. This CDR3 region has 14 residues. The CDR3 reads CASRAAGANYGYTF. CDR3 in DNA: TGTGCCAGTAGGGCCGCCGGGGCTAACTATGGCTACACCTTC. Supplemented by reference TRBV19 and TRBJ1-2, the full variable domain reads DGGITQSPKYLFRKEGQNVTLSCEQNLNHDAMYWYRQDPGQGLRLIYYSQIVNDFQKGDIAEGYSVSREKKESFPLTVTSAQKNPTAFYLCASRAAGANYGYTFGSGTRLTVV.